This TCR beta chain is from a study of PD-L1 blockade in urothelial cancer. Study in general: Among blood samples, the median T cell count was some 150,000.

Urothelial carcinoma in patients was locally advanced or metastatic. Each patient gave between 1 and 8 samples, pretreatment and on-treatment. Profiling relied on immunoSEQ multiplex PCR, and the TCRdb table lists in-frame clones only, not all of them. The table has about 45,000 clones, around 88% seen once. Germline CDR1 and CDR2: MNHEY and SMNVEV (reference sequence). The CDR3 spans 16 residues. V gave up 4 bases and J gave up 4 bases; unmatched junction bases: 7. Broader study findings: Better survival was forecast by a pretreatment blood TCR clonality below the median.

As for this clone: Its antigen remains unknown.

This receptor was identified in a man aged 80 or over with urothelial cancer. The sequenced sample was PBMCs, obtained around atezolizumab (anti-PD-L1) treatment. The chain employs TRBV27 and TRBJ2-3; TRBD2 matches 11 bases. CDR3 amino acids: CASSSLAGGRSDTQYF. The CDR3 coding sequence is TGTGCCAGCAGTTCCTTAGCGGGAGGGCGGTCAGATACGCAGTATTTT.